The 14 T cell receptor beta chains below were found in one sample sequenced in a study of control samples from healthy donors and cancer patients. The table came from immunoSEQ multiplex PCR; TCRdb's copy has only in-frame clones and leaves some out. This table has about 130,000 clones, 88% appearing once. The sample taken for sequencing was blood. These receptor sequences come from a man aged 50-59 years in good health.

The rearrangement links TRBV19 to TRBJ1-2, with D possibly matching TRBD1 (5 bases). Germline V lookup: CDR1 LNHDA, CDR2 SQIVND (reference sequence). This CDR3 has 13 amino acids. V was shortened by 4 bases and J by 2 bases, with 8 bases between the two germline ends. CDR3 in amino acids: CASSSRGNYGYTF. The CDR3 coding sequence is TGTGCCAGTAGTAGTCGGGGGAACTATGGCTACACCTTC.

The genes are TRBV5-1 and TRBJ2-3; 9 bases fit TRBD2. This CDR3 spans 17 amino acids. CDR1 SGHRS and CDR2 YFSETQ come from the germline V gene. Trimming took 0 bases from V and 0 from J; bases not matched to a gene: 5. The CDR3 here is CASSLEAGGPSTDTQYF. CDR3 nucleotide sequence: TGCGCCAGCAGCTTGGAAGCGGGGGGCCCTAGCACAGATACGCAGTATTTT.

This clone was seen once. This sequence joins TRBV11-2 and TRBJ1-1, with unresolved D. This CDR3 is 15 amino acids long. Germline assignment: CDR1 SGHAT and CDR2 FQNNGV. The V end lost 1 base, the J end lost 0 bases, and 9 bases lay between the germline ends. The CDR3 DNA is TGTGCCAGCAGCTTAGGTTTTAGGCTGAACACTGAAGCTTTCTTT. Its protein product is CASSLGFRLNTEAFF.

V gene TRBV30 combines with J gene TRBJ2-5; no reliable D call. The CDR3 sequence is 16 residues long. V was pared by 0 bases and J by 2 bases, with 16 bases between. From germline, CDR1 is GTSNPN and CDR2 SVGIG (reference sequence). The CDR3 DNA sequence: TGTGCCTGGAGTGTTCGTTTACGGAGATTTCAAGAGACCCAGTACTTC. It yields the protein CAWSVRLRRFQETQYF.

The chain links TRBV14 to TRBJ2-7; TRBD1 agrees at 8 bases. V lost 3 bases to trimming and J lost 1 base; unmatched junction nucleotides: 5. The CDR3 covers 15 residues. Germline V lookup: CDR1 SGHDN, CDR2 FVKESK. The CDR3 DNA sequence: TGTGCCAGCAGCCAGAGGACAGGGCGATCCTACGAGCAGTACTTC. Protein: CASSQRTGRSYEQYF.

This sequence joins TRBV5-4 and TRBJ2-2, with D possibly matching TRBD1 (5 bases). Trimming removed 0 bases from V and 1 base from J, with 7 bases in between. The CDR3 consists of 15 residues. Germline CDR1 and CDR2: SGHNT and YYREEE (reference sequence). This chain's CDR3 is CASSLVQGNTGELFF. In DNA, the CDR3 is TGTGCCAGCAGCTTGGTCCAGGGGAACACCGGGGAGCTGTTTTTT.

The chain uses TRBV4-2 and TRBJ2-5, with D possibly being TRBD1 (5 bases). V lost 3 bases and J 2 bases, leaving 7 bases between the germline ends. Germline-derived CDR1 and CDR2 are LGHNA and YNFKEQ. The CDR3 sequence is 13 residues long. CDR3 in DNA: TGTGCCAGCAGCCACAGGGAACAAGAGACCCAGTACTTC. It specifies CASSHREQETQYF.

V is TRBV14 and J is TRBJ2-5; tentatively, D is TRBD1 (5 bases). V was trimmed by 0 bases and J by 0 bases, leaving 20 bases between them. The CDR3 sequence is 19 residues long. CDR1 and CDR2 (germline): SGHDN, FVKESK. The CDR3 nucleotides read TGTGCCAGCAGCCAAGATATAAGAGACAGCCACTCGTACCAAGAGACCCAGTACTTC. Protein product: CASSQDIRDSHSYQETQYF.

The gene calls are TRBV10-2 and TRBJ1-4, with no clear D. The CDR3 has 13 residues. CDR1 is WSHSY and CDR2 is SAAADI in the germline V gene. Between the trimmed V and J ends, which lost 4 bases and 8 bases, there was a span of 11 bases. CDR3 region: CASSVVFREKLFF. As DNA, the CDR3 is TGCGCCAGCAGTGTAGTTTTCAGAGAAAAACTGTTTTTT.

The V call is TRBV24-1, the J call TRBJ2-3; D may correspond to TRBD1 or TRBD2 (5 bases each). The germline CDR1 and CDR2 sequences are KGHDR and SFDVKD. The CDR3 contains 16 residues. The V end was cut by 0 bases, the J end by 2 bases, with 11 bases between. CDR3: CATSDLPGTDTDTQYF. CDR3 coding DNA: TGTGCCACCAGTGATTTGCCAGGGACGGACACAGATACGCAGTATTTT.

This chain connects TRBV4-1 to TRBJ2-6; D not certain. Germline values: CDR1 MGHRA, CDR2 YSYEKL. The CDR3 consists of 14 residues. V was clipped by 0 bases and J by 4 bases, with 4 bases between them. CDR3 DNA sequence: TGCGCCAGCAGCCAAGACGAGGGGGCCAACGTCCTGACTTTC. It yields the protein CASSQDEGANVLTF.

The rearrangement joins TRBV12-5 to TRBJ1-6, with D possibly matching TRBD1 (6 bases). The V end lost 10 bases, the J end lost 7 bases, and 11 bases lay between the germline ends. This CDR3 is built from 12 residues. Germline V gene sequence: CDR1 LGHNT, CDR2 FRNRAP. CDR3 loop: CATQGNNSPLHF. The CDR3 nucleotides are TGTGCTACCCAGGGGAACAATTCACCCCTCCACTTT.

This clone occurred once. The V call is TRBV4-1, the J call TRBJ1-2; 8 nucleotides line up with TRBD1. The V gene end was trimmed by 1 base and the J gene end by 7 bases; junction bases not matched to a gene: 11. This CDR3 contains 16 residues. Germline values: CDR1 MGHRA, CDR2 YSYEKL. The CDR3: CASSQGTAGGKVGYTF. As DNA, the CDR3 is TGCGCCAGCAGCCAAGGGACAGCAGGGGGCAAGGTTGGCTACACCTTC.

This clone was seen only once. CDR3 DNA: TGTGCCAGTAGTACGAGGTCAGGGGGTAGTAATGAGCAGTTCTTC. It specifies CASSTRSGGSNEQFF. V is TRBV19 and J is TRBJ2-1; 7 bases agree with TRBD1. The CDR3 is 15 amino acids. V gave up 4 bases and J gave up 7 bases; unmatched junction bases: 10. Germline loops: CDR1 LNHDA, CDR2 SQIVND (reference sequence).